A single sample gave rise to the 19 T cell receptor beta chains below, sequenced in a study of blood T cell repertoires in COVID-19. The assay was immunoSEQ multiplex PCR, and TCRdb's table has in-frame clones only and misses some. The sample has a few hundred thousand clones; 70% to 90% are singletons. The sequencing input was PBMCs or T cells enriched from blood (not recorded which). Every receptor here comes from a woman in her forties who had recovered from COVID-19.

The rearrangement joins TRBV11-2 to TRBJ1-5; possibly TRBD1 for D (5 bases). Trimming left V 5 bases short and J 5 bases short, with 10 bases between. The CDR3 consists of 13 residues. Germline V gene data show CDR1 as SGHAT and CDR2 as FQNNGV. This chain's CDR3 is CASSLGADQPQHF. CDR3 DNA sequence: TGTGCCAGCAGCCTAGGGGCAGATCAGCCCCAGCATTTT.

This sequence joins TRBV28 and TRBJ1-1; tentative D call: TRBD1 (5 bases). CDR1 MDHEN and CDR2 SYDVKM come from the germline V gene. The CDR3 has 12 amino acids. V lost 2 bases to trimming and J lost 8 bases, with 9 bases between them. The CDR3 here is CASSLESGEAFF. The CDR3 nucleotides read TGTGCCAGCAGTTTAGAGTCAGGGGAAGCTTTCTTT.

This clone turned up a few times. V usage is TRBV28 and J usage is TRBJ1-2; TRBD1 matches 9 bases. Germline CDR1 reads MDHEN; CDR2 reads SYDVKM. V was clipped by 5 bases and J by 4 bases; unmatched bases: 8. There are 15 residues in the CDR3. CDR3 nucleotide sequence: TGTGCCAGCAGTGATCGACAGGGGGAATTCTATGGCTACACCTTC. The encoded protein is CASSDRQGEFYGYTF.

The genes are TRBV30 and TRBJ2-5; 8 bases are a match to TRBD1. Losses at the gene ends were 3 bases for V and 5 bases for J; bases not matched to a gene: 11. The CDR3 consists of 15 residues. Germline assignment: CDR1 GTSNPN and CDR2 SVGIG (reference sequence). CDR3 loop: CAWRRGRGLLETQYF. The CDR3 coding sequence is TGTGCCTGGAGACGGGGCAGGGGGCTATTGGAGACCCAGTACTTC.

The chain is built from TRBV28 and TRBJ1-2, with TRBD1 identical over 7 bases. The CDR3 consists of 13 residues. After removal of 5 bases from V and 5 bases from J, the junction contained 5 bases not matched to a gene. Per germline, CDR1 MDHEN and CDR2 SYDVKM. The CDR3: CASSPGQSYGYTF. The CDR3 DNA reads as TGTGCCAGCAGTCCGGGACAGTCATATGGCTACACCTTC.

The chain links TRBV21-1 to TRBJ1-3. TRBV21-1 represents a pseudogene. CDR3 size: 16 residues. The CDR3 reads CASSPFVVWSGNTIYF. The CDR3 bases are TGTGCCAGCAGCCCTTTTGTGGTCTGGAGTGGAAACACCATATATTTT.

The rearrangement joins TRBV12-3 or TRBV12-4 to TRBJ1-2; no clear D gene. Trimming cost V 8 bases and J 6 bases, with 7 bases left between them. The CDR3 contains 10 residues. Here the CDR3 DNA reads TGTGCCAGCGGCCTAGATGGCTACACCTTC. This encodes CASGLDGYTF.

The chain carries TRBV3-1 (or the pseudogene TRBV3-2) and TRBJ2-4; D gene uncertain. The CDR3 is made up of 15 amino acids. Germline V gene data show CDR1 as LGHDT and CDR2 as YNNKEL (reference sequence). Deletions cut 2 bases from V and 6 bases from J, with 14 bases between. Written as DNA, the CDR3 is TGTGCCAGCAGCCAACAAGCTGGAGATGGAAACATTCAGTACTTC. Its protein is CASSQQAGDGNIQYF.

This rearrangement joins TRBV9 to TRBJ2-2; D gene unclear. Deletions cut 0 bases from V and 3 bases from J, with 9 bases between. The CDR3 is 15 residues long. CDR1 SGDLS and CDR2 YYNGEE come from the germline V gene. The CDR3 protein is CASSVAAEYTGELFF. CDR3 bases: TGTGCCAGCAGCGTAGCGGCGGAGTACACCGGGGAGCTGTTTTTT.

The rearrangement uses TRBV7-9 and TRBJ1-4, with 7 bases that match TRBD1. The germline CDR1 and CDR2 sequences are SEHNR and FQNEAQ (reference sequence). Germline trimming cut 5 bases from V and 2 bases from J; bases unmatched to any gene: 5. There are 15 residues in the CDR3. The CDR3 spells CASSKGQSTNEKLFF. The CDR3 region has the DNA TGTGCCAGCAGCAAGGGACAGTCGACTAATGAAAAACTGTTTTTT.

The chain couples TRBV7-9 to TRBJ2-3; possible D gene TRBD2, 5 bases. This CDR3 contains 13 residues. V was shortened by 4 bases and J by 0 bases, with 5 bases between the two germline ends. The germline gives CDR1 SEHNR, CDR2 FQNEAQ (reference sequence). The CDR3, as DNA: TGTGCCAGCAGCTGGACTAGCACAGATACGCAGTATTTT. Translating it yields CASSWTSTDTQYF.

This clone was counted a few times. This chain connects TRBV2 to TRBJ2-7; 11 positions match TRBD1. The CDR3 is 14 residues long. Germline trimming cut 4 bases from V and 6 bases from J; bases unmatched to any gene: 5. Germline CDR1 and CDR2: SNHLY and FYNNEI. This CDR3 reads CASSAGQGAFEQYF. CDR3 bases: TGTGCCAGCAGTGCCGGACAGGGGGCCTTCGAGCAGTACTTC.

J is TRBJ2-7 and V is TRBV28; 7 bases match TRBD1. V dropped 6 bases and J dropped 4; count of bases not matched to a gene: 0. Germline assignment: CDR1 MDHEN and CDR2 SYDVKM. The CDR3 has 11 residues. Here the CDR3 reads CASRGQYEQYF. CDR3 bases: TGTGCCAGCAGGGGACAGTACGAGCAGTACTTC. Drawing the rest from reference TRBV28 and TRBJ2-7, the complete variable domain is DVKVTQSSRYLVKRTGEKVFLECVQDMDHENMFWYRQDPGLGLRLIYFSYDVKMKEKGDIPEGYSVSREKKERFSLILESASTNQTSMYLCASRGQYEQYFGPGTRLTVT.

J is TRBJ1-2 and V is TRBV7-9; possibly TRBD1 for D (5 bases). CDR1 is SEHNR, CDR2 FQNEAQ, per germline (reference sequence). V was pared by 5 bases and J by 0 bases, with 16 bases between. This CDR3 is 16 amino acids long. The CDR3 loop is CASSLRGGDSNYGYTF. For the CDR3, the DNA is TGTGCCAGCAGCCTCCGGGGGGGAGACTCTAACTATGGCTACACCTTC.

The chain joins TRBV12-3 or TRBV12-4 to TRBJ1-1; 8 nucleotides line up with TRBD1. V dropped 6 bases and J dropped 5; count of bases not matched to a gene: 5. The length of the CDR3 is 13 residues. Here the CDR3 reads CASRWTGSTEAFF. In DNA form, the CDR3 reads TGTGCCAGCAGGTGGACAGGGAGTACTGAAGCTTTCTTT.

The V call is TRBV5-1, the J call TRBJ1-5, with a weak D call TRBD1 (6 bases). The CDR3 consists of 16 residues. V was cut by 0 bases and J by 0 bases, with 10 bases left in between. Germline V gives CDR1 SGHRS, CDR2 YFSETQ. The CDR3 here is CASSLEPRGSNQPQHF. CDR3 sequence (DNA): TGCGCCAGCAGCTTGGAACCCAGGGGTAGCAATCAGCCCCAGCATTTT.

The rearrangement uses TRBV19 and TRBJ2-3; 9 bases map to TRBD2. This CDR3 is 15 amino acids long. In germline, CDR1 is LNHDA, CDR2 SQIVND (reference sequence). V shed 1 base, J shed 4 bases, and the junction held 3 bases outside the gene matches. CDR3 coding DNA: TGTGCCAGTAGTATAGGCGGGAGGGAGGCAGATACGCAGTATTTT. As protein: CASSIGGREADTQYF.

The chain recombines TRBV7-3 with TRBJ2-7, with 9 bases matching TRBD2. J was trimmed by 7 bases and V by 5 bases; bases with no gene match: 6. Germline V gene sequence: CDR1 SGHTA, CDR2 FQGTGA. The CDR3 length is 13 residues. The CDR3 DNA reads as TGTGCCAGCAGCGCGGGGGGGCTAGCGGAGCAGTACTTC. Translation: CASSAGGLAEQYF.

The chain is built from TRBV10-3 and TRBJ1-4; TRBD1 agrees at 12 bases. The CDR3 spans 14 residues. With V trimmed by 6 bases and J by 6 bases, 2 bases remained unmatched. CDR1 ENHRY and CDR2 SYGVKD come from the germline V gene. As DNA, the CDR3 is TGTGCCATCAGCGGGACAGGGGGCGATGAAAAACTGTTTTTT. Residues: CAISGTGGDEKLFF.